This T cell receptor beta chain comes out of a study of shared T cell receptors in the human thymus. This clone was picked up a small number of times. The protocol was immunoSEQ multiplex PCR, while the TCRdb copy is restricted to in-frame clones and leaves out a portion. The table lists over 65,000 clones, roughly 96% of them singletons, with 0.033% in the top ten. Sample: thymocytes. This TCR derives from a human donor.

As DNA, the CDR3 is TGTGCCAGCAGCGTAGCCGGGCGTGAGAGCCGACAAGAGACCCAGTACTTC. Protein product: CASSVAGRESRQETQYF. This chain links TRBV9 with TRBJ2-5; no clear D gene. The CDR3 runs to 17 residues. The V gene lost 0 bases and the J gene lost 2 bases, with 17 bases spanning the gap. Germline lookup yields CDR1 SGDLS and CDR2 YYNGEE.